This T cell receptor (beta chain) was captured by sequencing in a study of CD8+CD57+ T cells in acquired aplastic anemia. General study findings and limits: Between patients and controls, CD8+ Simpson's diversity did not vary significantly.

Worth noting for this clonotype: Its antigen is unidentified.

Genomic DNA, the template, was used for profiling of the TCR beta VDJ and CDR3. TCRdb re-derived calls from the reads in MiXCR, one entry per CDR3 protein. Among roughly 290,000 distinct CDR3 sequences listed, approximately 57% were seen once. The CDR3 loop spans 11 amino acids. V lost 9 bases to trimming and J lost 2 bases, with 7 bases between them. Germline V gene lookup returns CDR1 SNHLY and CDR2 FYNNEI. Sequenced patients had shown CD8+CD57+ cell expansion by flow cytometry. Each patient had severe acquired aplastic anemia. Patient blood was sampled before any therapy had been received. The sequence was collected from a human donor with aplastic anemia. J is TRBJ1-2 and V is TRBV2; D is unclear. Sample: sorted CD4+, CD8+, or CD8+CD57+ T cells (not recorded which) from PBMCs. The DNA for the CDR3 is TGTGCCAGTGAGAAGAACTATGGCTACACCTTC. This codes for CASEKNYGYTF.